This record covers a single T cell receptor (beta chain). The entry originates in a study of blood T cell repertoires in COVID-19. Study-wide background: Some COVID-19 samples were acute and others convalescent; all came from the United States, Italy and Spain. T cells, B-cell-depleted T cells, or PBMCs supplied cDNA or gDNA.

Losses at the gene ends were 1 base for V and 4 bases for J; bases not matched to a gene: 5. The CDR3 consists of 14 residues. The germline V gene encodes CDR1 GTSNPN and CDR2 SVGIG (reference sequence). In the source study's methods: Amplification with reference gene primers provided the estimates of nucleated cell counts. Profiling relied on immunoSEQ multiplex PCR, and the TCRdb table lists in-frame clones only, not all of them. The V and J calls and clone size come from that table; D and trimming were worked out from the DNA. In the table there are 150,000 to 200,000 clones, just over 85% of which are singletons.

The chain employs TRBV30 and TRBJ1-1; 8 positions agree with TRBD1. Input material: peripheral blood. This receptor was identified in a man aged 45-65 years with active or convalescent COVID-19. CDR3 DNA: TGTGCCTGGAGTGATTTAACAGGGGGCACTGAAGCTTTCTTT. It translates to CAWSDLTGGTEAFF.